What follows describes a single TCR beta chain. This receptor's antigen is unknown. Sequence at one end of the junction differs from germline and may be a read error. The CDR3 spans 14 residues, from the cysteine through the phenylalanine. Here the CDR3 DNA is all that survives: 42 bases in frame from base 1. Via the germline V gene, CDR1 is MNHNS and CDR2 SASEGT. This entry is derived from a study of PD-1 blockade in classical Hodgkin lymphoma (dated by TCRdb to the early 2020s). In the study overall: Nivolumab dosing was 3 mg/kg intravenously every 2 weeks, continuing until either disease progression or unacceptable toxicity. The study used TCR beta sequencing and CyTOF to define a peripheral blood immune signature of response to PD-1 blockade in classical Hodgkin lymphoma. The research as a whole found: Among trial patients, those achieving complete response had baseline diversity similar to that of newly diagnosed patients, while diversity was significantly lower in partial responders and progressors. CD4+ but not CD8+ TCR diversity rose significantly by C4D1 (p=0.0027 vs p=0.16), most apparent in complete responders (p=0.02). Baseline TCR diversity was reported as lower in newly diagnosed patients than in healthy donors, and lower still in relapsed/refractory patients. Lower diversity was observed in patients in whom nivolumab was started less than 1 year after ASCT, and these patients were excluded from later analyses so that confounding by immune reconstitution would be avoided. Only a single clinical trial cohort was studied, and what caused the repertoire differences, possibly disease activity or prior therapy, remained undefined.

Genomic DNA was isolated using the Qiagen DNeasy kit from unsorted PBMCs as well as from negatively selected CD4+ and CD8+ fractions. TCR beta CDR3 regions were amplified by immunoSEQ multiplex PCR using primers annealing to V and J segments. A synthetic immune receptor repertoire was used to minimize amplification bias, and remaining bias was computationally removed after sequencing. The study's processing was this. Repertoire diversity was quantified as the Shannon entropy index using custom Python scripts. Unsorted, CD4+ and CD8+ repertoires were examined separately, except in combined analyses, for which CD4+ and CD8+ sequences were merged in silico. A clone counted as expanded when the clone's frequency after treatment rose at least 2-fold relative to C1D1, and clones undetected at baseline were given a pseudocount of 0.5. Clones with 0 or 1 copy at C1D1 were defined as singleton clones, while clones with 2 or more copies were defined as non-singleton clones. By matching protein sequences in sorted samples from the same patient, clones expanded in unsorted samples were annotated as CD4+, CD8+ or unknown. Diversity changes from C1D1 to C4D1 were tested in paired samples using Wilcoxon tests. TCRdb re-hosts the immuneACCESS table, in-frame sequences only. Its copies lack some clones; in the studies checked, an unresolved V gene accounts for under half of them, and the cause for the rest is not known. V and J calls and clone size are copied from that table; D and trimming were computed from the DNA. The sample records 55,000 to 75,000 clones, under 95% of which are singletons. About 8% of the sample belongs to the ten largest clones.

The time point label corresponds to: cycle 1 day 1 (C1D1), immediately before nivolumab initiation. Relapse after autologous stem cell transplantation had occurred in all trial patients, and cohorts A, B and C were distinguished by prior brentuximab vedotin exposure. The trial cohort was composed of 56 patients with relapsed/refractory classical Hodgkin lymphoma, for whom complete response, partial response or progressive disease was recorded as best overall response. Single-agent nivolumab was administered to trial patients in the multi-cohort phase II CheckMate 205 trial. An independent review committee assessed best overall response using the 2007 International Working Group response criteria. Trial PBMCs were collected just before the start of nivolumab (C1D1) and during therapy at cycle 2 day 1 and cycle 4 day 1. Peripheral blood was collected in 8 mL Vacutainer Cell Preparation Tubes, from which PBMCs were isolated by centrifugation and then cryopreserved.

The sequence was collected from a human donor with classical Hodgkin lymphoma. The chain couples TRBV6-1 to TRBJ2-1, with no D gene named confidently. The sample was peripheral blood mononuclear cells (PBMCs), taken at baseline. Here is the DNA: TGTGCCAGCAGGGAAGTCCCCGATTACAATGAGCAGTTCTTC. This sequence encodes CASREVPDYNEQFF.